This passage covers 12 T cell receptor beta chains from one sample sequenced in a study of blood T cell repertoires in COVID-19. The table came from immunoSEQ multiplex PCR; TCRdb's copy has only in-frame clones and leaves some out. The repertoire includes hundreds of thousands of clones, around 89% of them detected once, and roughly 6.8% sits in the top ten. Sequenced input: peripheral blood. These receptors all stem from a woman in her twenties or thirties with COVID-19, enrolled during active disease.

This clone was picked up a small number of times. This chain uses TRBV5-4 with TRBJ2-1; 7 bases agree with TRBD1. Trimming took 4 bases from V and 6 from J; bases not matched to a gene: 10. There are 15 residues in the CDR3. Germline lookup yields CDR1 SGHNT and CDR2 YYREEE (reference sequence). CDR3 loop: CASSRDRVLSNEQFF. The CDR3 nucleotides read TGTGCCAGCAGCCGAGACAGGGTCTTATCCAATGAGCAGTTCTTC.

The rearrangement joins TRBV7-9 to TRBJ1-5; 8 bases match TRBD1. Unmatched junction bases numbered 6, after V lost 5 bases and J lost 6 bases. CDR1 is SEHNR, CDR2 FQNEAQ, per germline (reference sequence). This CDR3 spans 14 amino acids. CDR3 in amino acids: CASSPTGDSQPQHF. The CDR3 nucleotides read TGTGCCAGCAGCCCGACAGGGGACAGTCAGCCCCAGCATTTT.

The V gene is TRBV27, the J gene TRBJ2-1; maybe TRBD2 (5 bases). The CDR3 runs 11 residues. CDR1 and CDR2 (germline): MNHEY, SMNVEV (reference sequence). V was cut by 3 bases and J by 15 bases, with 12 bases left in between. CDR3 in amino acids: CASSFWRAWFF. The DNA for the CDR3 is TGTGCCAGCAGTTTTTGGCGGGCGTGGTTCTTC.

In nucleotides, the CDR3 is TGCGCCAGCAGCCCCCTCCGGGCCAGTCAGCGGGCTGAAGCTTTCTTT. It encodes CASSPLRASQRAEAFF. The chain combines TRBV4-1 with TRBJ1-1; D is unresolved. The V gene's germline CDR1 is MGHRA and CDR2 YSYEKL. The CDR3 runs to 16 residues. Trimming took off 4 bases at V and 6 bases at J, with 21 bases between the two ends.

The chain uses TRBV5-1 and TRBJ2-3, with TRBD1 as a possible D gene (5 bases). The CDR3 consists of 16 residues. Trimming took off 0 bases at V and 3 bases at J, with 14 bases between the two ends. Germline CDR1 reads SGHRS; CDR2 reads YFSETQ. CDR3 coding DNA: TGCGCCAGCAGCTTGGCAATGGGTAGGGGAACAGATACGCAGTATTTT. Residues: CASSLAMGRGTDTQYF.

The V gene is TRBV6-6, the J gene TRBJ2-5; D not resolved. In germline, CDR1 is MNHNY, CDR2 SVGAGI (reference sequence). V lost 2 bases, J lost 6 bases, and 19 bases lay in between. The CDR3 contains 16 residues. In nucleotides, the CDR3 is TGTGCCAGCAGTTACCCCCTAATTGTCCCCGAAAAGACCCAGTACTTC. Translation: CASSYPLIVPEKTQYF.

The chain carries TRBV7-2 and TRBJ2-7, with 11 bases aligning to TRBD2. Germline CDR1 SGHTA, CDR2 FQGNSA. This CDR3 region has 15 residues. J gave up 0 bases and V 2 bases, and 0 bases lay outside the gene matches. This CDR3 reads CASSLLAGGSYEQYF. CDR3 in DNA: TGTGCCAGCAGCTTACTAGCGGGGGGCTCCTACGAGCAGTACTTC.

The chain links TRBV28 to TRBJ1-5; 11 bases match TRBD1. Trimming removed 2 bases from V and 3 bases from J; junction bases left unmatched: 9. Germline V gene sequence: CDR1 MDHEN, CDR2 SYDVKM. The length of the CDR3 is 18 residues. In DNA form, the CDR3 reads TGTGCCAGCAGTTTACTCGGACAGGGGGCAATTTACAATCAGCCCCAGCATTTT. It specifies CASSLLGQGAIYNQPQHF.

This clone was detected only once. The J gene is TRBJ1-5, the V gene TRBV19; D is undetermined. Germline lookup yields CDR1 LNHDA and CDR2 SQIVND (reference sequence). V was pared by 3 bases and J by 7 bases, with 16 bases between. The CDR3 is 15 amino acids. CDR3 residues: CASSIGGSMRQPQHF. The DNA of the CDR3 is TGTGCCAGTAGTATTGGTGGGTCAATGAGGCAGCCCCAGCATTTT. The full variable domain, with the rest looked up from reference TRBV19 and TRBJ1-5, is DGGITQSPKYLFRKEGQNVTLSCEQNLNHDAMYWYRQDPGQGLRLIYYSQIVNDFQKGDIAEGYSVSREKKESFPLTVTSAQKNPTAFYLCASSIGGSMRQPQHFGDGTRLSIL.

The chain couples TRBV11-2 to TRBJ2-7, with 12 bases matching TRBD2. Trimming took 5 bases from V and 2 from J; bases not matched to a gene: 4. Per the germline V gene, CDR1 is SGHAT and CDR2 is FQNNGV. The CDR3 contains 15 residues. CDR3 coding DNA: TGTGCCAGCAGCCCACCTAGCGGGGGGGCCTACGAGCAGTACTTC. Translation gives CASSPPSGGAYEQYF.

This clone showed up just a few times. V gene TRBV7-9 combines with J gene TRBJ2-5; maybe TRBD2 (6 bases). Trimming removed 0 bases at V and 6 bases at J, with 14 bases between. Germline V CDR1 and CDR2: SEHNR, FQNEAQ (reference sequence). The CDR3 runs 15 residues. CDR3 DNA: TGTGCCAGCAGCTTAGCGAGACTAGGAGAGCAGACCCAGTACTTC. Its protein product is CASSLARLGEQTQYF.

This clone was observed once. The chain uses TRBV2 and TRBJ2-2; D might be TRBD1 (6 bases). CDR1 and CDR2 from the germline V gene are SNHLY and FYNNEI. Trimming stripped 4 bases from V and 4 bases from J, with 13 bases between. The CDR3 is 15 amino acids. CDR3 loop: CASSGAGVLTGELFF. The CDR3, as DNA: TGTGCCAGCAGTGGGGCAGGGGTACTCACCGGGGAGCTGTTTTTT.